These 19 T cell receptor beta chains were sequenced from one sample in a study of CD8+ T cells in alopecia areata. A panel of CD4, CD8alpha, NKG2D, NKG2ACE and other markers served to sort pooled cutaneous lymph node cells. cDNA prepared by RNA extraction and subsequent reverse transcription served as the template for sequencing. The assay was immunoSEQ multiplex PCR, and TCRdb's table has in-frame clones only and misses some. There are approximately 300,000 clones in the sample, none observed a single time. What was sequenced was CD4+ T cells sorted from a lymph node. Source of these receptors: a C3H/HeJ mouse with alopecia areata. For this strain, the MHC haplotype corresponds to H2-k.

A few counts support this clone. Genes and germline come from the mouse. The sequence runs out 4 residues before the end of the CDR3; the remainder is reconstructed from the germline J gene. V and J are TRBV1 and TRBJ1-2; 7 nucleotides match TRBD1. This CDR3 has 13 amino acids. CDR1 is NSQYPW, CDR2 LRSPGD, per germline (reference sequence). CDR3 residues: CTCSAGQGGDYTF. CDR3 DNA (partial): TGCACCTGCAGTGCAGGACAGGGAGGC. Filled out from reference TRBV1 and TRBJ1-2, the complete variable domain reads VTLLEQNPRWRLVPRGQAVNLRCILKNSQYPWMSWYQQDLQKQLQWLFTLRSPGDKEVKSLPGADYLATRVTDTELRLQVANMSQGRTLYCTCSAGQGGDYTFGSGTRLLVI.

This clone was seen a few times. Gene and germline names: mouse. The read falls 4 residues short of the CDR3 end, and the missing part is taken from the germline J gene. V is TRBV13-1 and J is TRBJ2-1; tentatively, D is TRBD1 (6 bases). From germline, CDR1 is NSHNY and CDR2 SYGAGN. V gave up 0 bases and J gave up 0 bases, with 10 bases separating them. CDR3 length: 16 amino acids. The part of the CDR3 DNA that was read is TGTGCCAGCAGTGATGGGGACACCGATAACTATGCT. Protein sequence: CASSDGDTDNYA. The CDR3, in full, reads CASSDGDTDNYAEQFF.

Concerning this clone: Gene names refer to mouse genes. Read data end 4 residues before the CDR3 end; the end is taken from the germline J gene. The J gene is TRBJ2-7, the V gene TRBV19; D is possibly TRBD1 (5 bases). In germline, CDR1 is FNHDT, CDR2 SITEND (reference sequence). Trimming took 1 base from V and 0 from J, leaving 8 bases between them. The CDR3 is 14 amino acids. The covered CDR3 bases are TGTGCCAGCAGTATATCGACAGACTCCTAT. Its protein is CASSISTDSY. The entire CDR3 reads CASSISTDSYEQYF.

This clone was picked up a small number of times. Mouse names are used for the genes. The sample has other DNA sequences that encode this CDR3 too. CDR3 DNA (partial): TGCACCTGCAGTGCGGGGACTGGGGGGGCAGAA. Translated, it gives CTCSAGTGGAE. The whole CDR3 protein reads CTCSAGTGGAETLYF. The genes are TRBV1 and TRBJ2-3, with TRBD2 matching 12 bases. The CDR3 end lies 4 residues beyond the end of the read and is filled in from the germline J gene. Trimming at V came to 3 bases and at J to 3 bases, leaving 1 base not matched to a gene. Per the germline V gene, CDR1 is NSQYPW and CDR2 is LRSPGD (reference sequence). The CDR3 spans 15 residues.

Points on this clone: Germline and genes: mouse. The read terminates 3 residues ahead of where the CDR3 ends, so the germline J gene completes it. The chain has TRBV19 and TRBJ1-6, with D possibly being TRBD1 (6 bases). TRBJ1-6 is an ORF, and what it does is uncertain. Trimming stripped 4 bases from V and 4 bases from J, with 9 bases between. Germline values: CDR1 FNHDT, CDR2 SITEND (reference sequence). This CDR3 region has 14 residues. Partial CDR3 DNA: TGTGCCAGCAGTCCAGGGGATTATAATTCGCCC. This encodes CASSPGDYNSP. The CDR3 in full is CASSPGDYNSPLYF.

Concerning this clone itself: Gene names refer to mouse genes. The DNA ends 3 residues before the CDR3 does, and the rest of the CDR3 is filled in from the germline J gene. The identical CDR3 is also encoded by other nucleotide sequences in the sample. The chain links TRBV13-3 to TRBJ1-6; maybe TRBD1 (5 bases). TRBJ1-6 is placed among ORFs of uncertain function. The CDR3 loop spans 14 amino acids. Germline V gene sequence: CDR1 NNHDY, CDR2 SYVADS. The V end was cut by 3 bases, the J end by 3 bases, with 7 bases between. CDR3 DNA, as far as it was read: TGTGCCAGCAGTGTCGACAGCTATAATTCGCCC. Protein sequence: CASSVDSYNSP. The CDR3 in its entirety is CASSVDSYNSPLYF.

Turning to this clone: All gene names here are mouse names. The DNA read from the CDR3 is TGTGCCAGCAGTGGACAGGGAAGAGAGGAC. It specifies CASSGQGRED. The whole CDR3 protein reads CASSGQGREDTQYF. The chain combines TRBV13-3 with TRBJ2-5; the match to TRBD1 covers 7 bases. The sequenced fragment ends 4 residues before the CDR3 boundary, so the rest is inferred from the germline J gene. The CDR3 has 14 residues. The germline gives CDR1 NNHDY, CDR2 SYVADS.

This clone was found a few times. All gene names here are mouse names. The CDR3 end lies 4 residues beyond the end of the read and is filled in from the germline J gene. J is TRBJ2-2 and V is TRBV17; D possibly corresponds to TRBD2 (6 bases). CDR3 length equals 16 residues. Between the trimmed V and J ends, which lost 5 bases and 0 bases, there was a span of 13 bases. Germline CDR1 reads MNHDT; CDR2 reads YYDKIL. The CDR3 is CASSQQGLSNTGQLYF. The sequenced part of the CDR3 DNA is TGTGCTAGCAGTCAGCAGGGACTTTCAAACACCGGG.

This clone appeared a few times. A read error may explain this, as a much larger clone is one base away. Gene names and germline refer to mouse. The read is 4 residues too short to cover the CDR3 end, so that end is filled in from the germline J gene. V and J are TRBV13-3 and TRBJ2-1, with 7 bases fitting TRBD1. CDR1 is NNHDY, CDR2 SYVADS, per germline. This CDR3 spans 13 amino acids. After removal of 5 bases from V and 1 base from J, the junction contained 0 bases not matched to a gene. CDR3 bases read: TGTGCCAGCAGGACAGGGAACTATGCT. Protein sequence: CASRTGNYA. The CDR3 in its entirety is CASRTGNYAEQFF.

This clone has a handful of counts. Mouse gene names and germline throughout. The read halts 4 residues ahead of the CDR3 end, with the missing end drawn from the germline J gene. The V call is TRBV13-1, the J call TRBJ1-1; TRBD1 aligns across 8 bases. CDR1 and CDR2 (germline): NSHNY, SYGAGN. The CDR3 totals 14 residues. The CDR3 DNA, read in part, is TGTGCCAGCAGTGATTCAGGGGGCGCTCCA. Protein product: CASSDSGGAP. The whole CDR3 sequence is CASSDSGGAPEVFF.

A word on this clone: The listed genes are named as in mouse. The observed sequence ends 3 residues before the CDR3 terminus, with the missing tail filled in from the germline J gene. The chain is built from TRBV31 and TRBJ1-6, with 7 nucleotides matching TRBD1. TRBJ1-6 is placed among ORFs of uncertain function. With V trimmed by 4 bases and J by 5 bases, 5 bases remained unmatched. The CDR3 has 14 residues. Germline V gives CDR1 GKSSPN, CDR2 SITVG. CDR3 DNA (partial): TGTGCCTGGAACCGGGGACAGCATAATTCGCCC. Its protein product is CAWNRGQHNSP. The entire CDR3 reads CAWNRGQHNSPLYF.

This clone has a handful of counts. The gene names given are mouse names. The read halts 4 residues ahead of the CDR3 end, with the missing end drawn from the germline J gene. The V and J genes are TRBV13-3 and TRBJ2-2, with D possibly TRBD1 on 5 matching bases. V was pared by 2 bases and J by 4 bases, with 9 bases between. This CDR3 spans 14 amino acids. Per germline, CDR1 NNHDY and CDR2 SYVADS. Partial CDR3 DNA: TGTGCCAGCAGTGACAGGGAGGGCACCGGG. This sequence encodes CASSDREGTG. The full-length CDR3 reads as CASSDREGTGQLYF.

This clone was counted only a few times. Germline and genes here are mouse. The read terminates 3 residues before the CDR3 end, so the remaining end is supplied by the germline J gene. The chain recombines TRBV13-3 with TRBJ1-6; 8 nucleotides line up with TRBD1. TRBJ1-6 carries the ORF label, with uncertain function. Losses at the gene ends were 3 bases for V and 6 bases for J; bases not matched to a gene: 2. The CDR3 has 14 amino acids. Germline lookup yields CDR1 NNHDY and CDR2 SYVADS. The covered CDR3 bases are TGTGCCAGCAGTGGGACAGGGAGTAATTCGCCC. Its protein product is CASSGTGSNSP. The entire CDR3 reads CASSGTGSNSPLYF.

This clone was seen a handful of times. Mouse gene names and germline throughout. Read sequence stops 4 residues before the CDR3 end, and the germline J gene provides the missing end. Other DNA sequences in this specimen translate into the identical CDR3. V and J are TRBV19 and TRBJ2-5; TRBD1 matches at 8 bases. Germline CDR1 is FNHDT and CDR2 is SITEND (reference sequence). The junction had 1 base not matched to a gene; V was cut back by 5 bases and J by 2 bases. This CDR3 is built from 13 residues. Incomplete CDR3 DNA: TGTGCCAGCAGAGGGACAGGCCAAGAC. It codes for CASRGTGQD. The whole CDR3 reads CASRGTGQDTQYF.

This clone was observed a handful of times. The genes are named according to mouse. The sequenced fragment ends 4 residues before the CDR3 boundary, so the rest is inferred from the germline J gene. The rearrangement uses TRBV1 and TRBJ1-2; TRBD1 matches 7 bases. The CDR3 contains 12 residues. Germline CDR1 is NSQYPW and CDR2 is LRSPGD (reference sequence). V shed 5 bases, J shed 3 bases, and the junction held 0 bases outside the gene matches. Partial CDR3 DNA: TGCACCTGCAGTCAGGGGGACTCC. Amino acid sequence: CTCSQGDS. The complete CDR3 sequence is CTCSQGDSDYTF.

This clone has at least ten counts. Gene and germline names: mouse. The read terminates 4 residues ahead of where the CDR3 ends, so the germline J gene completes it. The V call is TRBV17, the J call TRBJ2-2, with D tentatively TRBD1 (5 bases). CDR1 MNHDT and CDR2 YYDKIL come from the germline V gene. V was trimmed by 2 bases and J by 3 bases, leaving 10 bases between them. The CDR3 extends over 15 amino acids. The DNA read from the CDR3 is TGTGCTAGCAGTAGACGCAGGGTGGACACCGGG. As protein: CASSRRRVDTG. The whole CDR3 region reads CASSRRRVDTGQLYF. The full variable domain, rest sourced from reference TRBV17 and TRBJ2-2, is DTTVKQNPRYKLARVGKPVNLICSQTMNHDTMYWYQKKPNQAPKLLLFYYDKILNREADTFEKFQSSRPNNSFCSLYIGSAGLEYSAMYLCASSRRRVDTGQLYFGEGSKLTVL.

This clone was seen a few times. The germline and genes are mouse ones. The read finishes 4 residues shy of the CDR3 end, and the germline J gene is used to complete it. The rearrangement joins TRBV26 to TRBJ1-1; no reliable D call. CDR1 and CDR2 from the germline V gene are KGHPV and FQNQEV (reference sequence). V gave up 10 bases and J gave up 0 bases, with 6 bases separating them. This CDR3 contains 11 residues. The chain's CDR3 is CAILTNTEVFF. Partial CDR3 DNA: TGTGCCATCCTTACAAACACA.

About this clone itself: Gene labels here are mouse ones. The DNA ends 4 residues before the CDR3 does, and the rest of the CDR3 is filled in from the germline J gene. The rearrangement links TRBV17 to TRBJ2-3; a weak D match, TRBD1 (6 bases). CDR3 size: 14 residues. CDR1 and CDR2 (germline): MNHDT, YYDKIL. The V end lost 6 bases, the J end lost 1 base, and 11 bases lay between the germline ends. The CDR3 DNA, read in part, is TGTGCTAGCAGGGTCAGACAGGGTGCAGAA. It codes for CASRVRQGAE. The full CDR3 protein reads CASRVRQGAETLYF.

The sample holds a few counts of this clone. Here the gene names and germline are mouse. The CDR3 end is not reached by the read, which stops 4 residues before it; the germline J gene fills it in. This chain links TRBV14 with TRBJ2-3; 8 bases align to TRBD1. Germline assignment: CDR1 SGHDT and CDR2 FRDEAV. Trimming took 3 bases from V and 3 from J; bases not matched to a gene: 6. There are 15 residues in the CDR3. The sequenced CDR3 bases are TGTGCCAGCAGTTCAGGGGGCGCGGGGGCAGAA. Residues: CASSSGGAGAE. The full CDR3 sequence reads CASSSGGAGAETLYF.